One sample yielded the 27 T cell receptor beta chains listed below, sequenced in a study of blood T cell repertoires in COVID-19. Generated by immunoSEQ multiplex PCR, the TCRdb table keeps only in-frame clones and is missing some. The repertoire holds roughly 120,000 clones, with 85% as singletons. Source material: peripheral blood. Receptor source: a human donor in a cohort sampled during active COVID-19.

V is TRBV28 and J is TRBJ2-1; the D is unclear. This CDR3 comprises 12 residues. V shed 7 bases and J shed 8 bases, with 12 bases lying between them. CDR1 MDHEN and CDR2 SYDVKM come from the germline V gene. The CDR3 is CASKRNIDEQFF. CDR3 DNA sequence: TGTGCCAGCAAGCGAAACATCGATGAGCAGTTCTTC.

V gene TRBV4-2 combines with J gene TRBJ2-3; D perhaps matches TRBD2 (5 bases). Per germline, CDR1 LGHNA and CDR2 YNFKEQ. Trimming shortened V by 8 bases and J by 2 bases, and 23 bases separated the two germline ends. This CDR3 region has 17 residues. CDR3 bases: TGTGCCAGCCGATCCCTAGCCTCCCCTACCTCCACAGATACGCAGTATTTT. It specifies CASRSLASPTSTDTQYF.

This clone occurred a few times. The J gene is TRBJ2-7, the V gene TRBV5-1; TRBD2 aligns across 7 bases. The junction had 20 bases not matched to a gene; V was cut back by 0 bases and J by 2 bases. Germline CDR1 is SGHRS and CDR2 is YFSETQ. The CDR3 totals 20 residues. The CDR3 reads CASSLAGAGDRRAAPYEQYF. The CDR3 DNA is TGCGCCAGCAGCTTGGCCGGTGCGGGGGACCGGAGAGCAGCACCCTACGAGCAGTACTTC.

This clone was seen once. The V call is TRBV5-1, the J call TRBJ1-2, with TRBD1 matching 11 bases. The V gene end was trimmed by 3 bases and the J gene end by 8 bases; junction bases not matched to a gene: 12. This CDR3 has 16 amino acids. Germline V gene data show CDR1 as SGHRS and CDR2 as YFSETQ. The CDR3 DNA follows: TGCGCCAGCAGCTCGCAAGGACAGGGGGCGCAGTACGGCTACACCTTC. It is translated as CASSSQGQGAQYGYTF.

There are a few counts of this clone. The V call is TRBV27, the J call TRBJ1-5, with D tentatively TRBD1 (6 bases). CDR1 MNHEY and CDR2 SMNVEV come from the germline V gene (reference sequence). The V gene lost 2 bases and the J gene lost 0 bases, with 11 bases spanning the gap. The CDR3 covers 16 residues. CDR3 DNA: TGTGCCAGCAGTTTACAGGGGTTCGATAGCAATCAGCCCCAGCATTTT. Translation: CASSLQGFDSNQPQHF.

This chain links TRBV12-3 or TRBV12-4 with TRBJ1-1; no clear D. Trimming pared 1 base from V and 4 bases from J, leaving 7 bases between. This CDR3 is 13 amino acids long. CDR3: CASSLDSLTEAFF. CDR3 in DNA: TGTGCCAGCAGTTTAGACAGCCTCACTGAAGCTTTCTTT.

The rearrangement uses TRBV6-5 and TRBJ2-7; 7 bases are shared with TRBD1. Germline CDR1 is MNHEY and CDR2 is SVGAGI. The CDR3 length is 13 residues. Trimming removed 6 bases from V and 3 bases from J; junction bases left unmatched: 5. The CDR3 bases are TGTGCCAGCAGGGGGGACAGACTCTACGAGCAGTACTTC. Its translation is CASRGDRLYEQYF.

CDR3 bases: TGTGCCAGCAGTGAATGGCAGGGGTCCTCCTATGGCTACACCTTC. As protein: CASSEWQGSSYGYTF. The V call is TRBV6-1, the J call TRBJ1-2; TRBD1 is a possible D gene (6 bases). Germline-derived CDR1 and CDR2 are MNHNS and SASEGT. Between the trimmed V and J ends, which lost 2 bases and 4 bases, there was a span of 14 bases. This CDR3 contains 15 residues.

There are a few counts of this clone. The chain couples TRBV4-1 to TRBJ1-1, with 8 bases that match TRBD1. The germline V gene encodes CDR1 MGHRA and CDR2 YSYEKL. There are 17 residues in the CDR3. V trimming: 3 bases; J trimming: 1 base; junction bases outside the gene matches: 10. CDR3 in DNA: TGCGCCAGCAGCCATCCGGCGGCAGGGGGCACGAACACTGAAGCTTTCTTT. Protein sequence: CASSHPAAGGTNTEAFF.

The genes are TRBV19 and TRBJ2-3; possible D gene TRBD1, 6 bases. The CDR3 consists of 14 residues. Germline lookup yields CDR1 LNHDA and CDR2 SQIVND (reference sequence). Trimming shortened V by 6 bases and J by 2 bases, and 12 bases separated the two germline ends. CDR3 sequence reads: CASRTRQATDTQYF. The CDR3 DNA reads as TGTGCCAGTAGAACAAGACAGGCCACAGATACGCAGTATTTT. Filled out from reference TRBV19 and TRBJ2-3, the complete variable domain reads DGGITQSPKYLFRKEGQNVTLSCEQNLNHDAMYWYRQDPGQGLRLIYYSQIVNDFQKGDIAEGYSVSREKKESFPLTVTSAQKNPTAFYLCASRTRQATDTQYFGPGTRLTVL.

The chain joins TRBV19 to TRBJ1-5, with 8 bases that match TRBD1. CDR1 is LNHDA and CDR2 is SQIVND in the germline V gene (reference sequence). The CDR3 extends over 14 amino acids. With 8 bases clipped from V and 4 bases from J, the junction kept 7 bases outside the gene matches. The CDR3 protein is CASRQGSQNQPQHF. Written as DNA, the CDR3 is TGTGCCAGTCGACAGGGGAGCCAAAATCAGCCCCAGCATTTT.

V is TRBV6-5 and J is TRBJ1-1; maybe TRBD1 (5 bases). The germline V and J ends were trimmed by 9 bases and 1 base, with 12 bases remaining between them. CDR3 length equals 13 residues. The V gene's germline CDR1 is MNHEY and CDR2 SVGAGI. CDR3 nucleotides: TGTGCCAGTTATCGGGGGGGGAACACTGAAGCTTTCTTT. Translated: CASYRGGNTEAFF.

The chain links TRBV5-5 to TRBJ1-1; D uncertain. CDR1 and CDR2 (germline): SGHKS, YYEKEE (reference sequence). This CDR3 comprises 15 residues. The V end was cut by 2 bases, the J end by 3 bases, with 14 bases between. The CDR3 nucleotides are TGTGCCAGCAGCTTACAACCCATCTCCCACACTGAAGCTTTCTTT. Its protein product is CASSLQPISHTEAFF.

V usage is TRBV4-2 and J usage is TRBJ2-3; possible D gene TRBD2, 6 bases. The CDR3 totals 14 residues. The V end lost 8 bases, the J end lost 0 bases, and 12 bases lay between the germline ends. The germline V gene encodes CDR1 LGHNA and CDR2 YNFKEQ. The CDR3 here is CASGGTPSTDTQYF. The CDR3 nucleotides are TGTGCCAGCGGCGGGACCCCTAGCACAGATACGCAGTATTTT.

The chain is built from TRBV25-1 and TRBJ2-3; no clear D gene. This CDR3 has 15 residues. Per germline, CDR1 MGHDK and CDR2 SYGVNS. Trimming removed 0 bases from V and 0 bases from J, with 7 bases in between. In DNA form, the CDR3 reads TGTGCCAGCAGTGAATACCGAGCTAGCACAGATACGCAGTATTTT. This gives the protein CASSEYRASTDTQYF. Based on the CDR3 plus reference TRBV25-1 and TRBJ2-3, the full variable domain is EADIYQTPRYLVIGTGKKITLECSQTMGHDKMYWYQQDPGMELHLIHYSYGVNSTEKGDLSSESTVSRIRTEHFPLTLESARPSHTSQYLCASSEYRASTDTQYFGPGTRLTVL.

The chain couples TRBV5-1 to TRBJ1-1, with D perhaps TRBD1 (5 bases). Trimming stripped 4 bases from V and 1 base from J, with 17 bases between. The CDR3 is 16 amino acids. Germline lookup yields CDR1 SGHRS and CDR2 YFSETQ. The CDR3 sequence: CASSTLRDLGNTEAFF. CDR3 nucleotides: TGCGCCAGCAGCACCCTCAGGGATCTCGGGAACACTGAAGCTTTCTTT.

V usage is TRBV7-8 and J usage is TRBJ2-7; 8 bases fit TRBD1. Unmatched junction bases numbered 12, after V lost 5 bases and J lost 3 bases. The length of the CDR3 is 16 residues. Germline V gives CDR1 SGHVS, CDR2 FQNEAQ. The CDR3 spells CASSPGTGQRLYEQYF. CDR3 nucleotides: TGTGCCAGCAGCCCGGGGACAGGACAACGCCTCTACGAGCAGTACTTC.

This chain uses TRBV12-5 with TRBJ2-2; D may be TRBD1 (6 bases). CDR1 and CDR2 (germline): LGHNT, FRNRAP. This CDR3 spans 14 amino acids. Trimming pared 6 bases from V and 1 base from J, leaving 9 bases between. In DNA, the CDR3 is TGTGCTAGTGGCCCGACAGGGAACACCGGGGAGCTGTTTTTT. Protein sequence: CASGPTGNTGELFF.

The chain combines TRBV15 with TRBJ2-7; D might be TRBD2 (5 bases). Germline-derived CDR1 and CDR2 are LNHNV and YYDKDF (reference sequence). The CDR3 extends over 13 amino acids. V lost 0 bases, J lost 6 bases, and 9 bases lay in between. The CDR3 sequence is CATSRDRGREQYF. As DNA, the CDR3 is TGTGCCACCAGCAGAGATCGCGGGCGCGAGCAGTACTTC.

This CDR3 reads CASSYNPGQAYEQYF. CDR3 bases: TGTGCCAGCAGCTACAATCCGGGACAGGCTTACGAGCAGTACTTC. V and J are TRBV3-1 (or the pseudogene TRBV3-2) and TRBJ2-7; 8 bases are a match to TRBD1. V lost 5 bases, J lost 4 bases, and 10 bases stayed unmatched. CDR3 size: 15 residues. Germline V gene lookup returns CDR1 LGHDT and CDR2 YNNKEL (reference sequence).

This chain joins TRBV5-4 and TRBJ2-7; 8 nucleotides align to TRBD2. In germline, CDR1 is SGHNT, CDR2 YYREEE (reference sequence). The V and J ends lost 4 bases and 7 bases, in that order; junction bases with no gene match: 13. This CDR3 has 15 residues. Here the CDR3 reads CASSGIATREGEQYF. CDR3 sequence (DNA): TGTGCCAGCAGCGGGATAGCCACTCGGGAGGGGGAGCAGTACTTC.

The chain employs TRBV6-5 and TRBJ2-3; maybe TRBD2 (6 bases). Trimming pared 7 bases from V and 1 base from J, leaving 9 bases between. Germline V gene sequence: CDR1 MNHEY, CDR2 SVGAGI. The CDR3 has 13 amino acids. This chain's CDR3 is CASIAVGTDTQYF. DNA of the CDR3: TGTGCCAGCATAGCGGTGGGCACAGATACGCAGTATTTT.

J is TRBJ1-1 and V is TRBV5-1; no definite D call. CDR3 length: 15 amino acids. CDR1 is SGHRS, CDR2 YFSETQ, per germline. V shed 0 bases and J shed 5 bases, with 14 bases lying between them. This CDR3 is CASSLVSGRETEAFF. The CDR3 DNA reads as TGCGCCAGCAGCTTGGTTTCGGGGAGAGAGACTGAAGCTTTCTTT. The full variable domain, its missing parts supplied by reference TRBV5-1 and TRBJ1-1, is KAGVTQTPRYLIKTRGQQVTLSCSPISGHRSVSWYQQTPGQGLQFLFEYFSETQRNKGNFPGRFSGRQFSNSRSEMNVSTLELGDSALYLCASSLVSGRETEAFFGQGTRLTVV.

The V and J genes are TRBV10-1 and TRBJ1-6, with 7 bases fitting TRBD1. Germline CDR1 reads WNHNN; CDR2 reads SYGVQD (reference sequence). V shed 0 bases and J 3 bases; nucleotides not matched to a gene: 5. The CDR3 has 17 amino acids. The CDR3 nucleotides are TGCGCCAGCAGTGAGTCGGTCCGACAGGGCTATAATTCACCCCTCCACTTT. Translation: CASSESVRQGYNSPLHF.

CDR3: CASRWDSGNTIYF. For the CDR3, the DNA is TGTGCCAGCAGGTGGGACAGCGGCAACACCATATATTTT. The rearrangement joins TRBV6-5 to TRBJ1-3; TRBD1 matches 7 bases. The CDR3 totals 13 residues. Per germline, CDR1 MNHEY and CDR2 SVGAGI. Trimming removed 6 bases from V and 7 bases from J; junction bases left unmatched: 6.

The V gene is TRBV7-9, the J gene TRBJ2-1; tentative D call: TRBD1 (5 bases). V lost 1 base and J lost 4, with 20 bases in between. The CDR3 is 18 residues long. Germline V lookup: CDR1 SEHNR, CDR2 FQNEAQ (reference sequence). CDR3 protein: CASSLVAGRTSVYNEQFF. The CDR3 DNA is TGTGCCAGCAGCTTAGTGGCCGGTAGGACATCAGTTTACAATGAGCAGTTCTTC.

The V gene is TRBV2, the J gene TRBJ2-7; the D is unclear. Germline lookup yields CDR1 SNHLY and CDR2 FYNNEI. This CDR3 region has 13 residues. Trimming shortened V by 6 bases and J by 2 bases, and 11 bases separated the two germline ends. CDR3: CASSLARTYEQYF. The CDR3 bases are TGTGCCAGCAGCCTTGCTAGGACCTACGAGCAGTACTTC. The full variable domain, with the rest looked up from reference TRBV2 and TRBJ2-7, is EPEVTQTPSHQVTQMGQEVILRCVPISNHLYFYWYRQILGQKVEFLVSFYNNEISEKSEIFDDQFSVERPDGSNFTLKIRSTKLEDSAMYFCASSLARTYEQYFGPGTRLTVT.